A single sample is the source of the 4 T cell receptor beta chains below, sequenced in a study of blood T cell repertoires in COVID-19. The assay was immunoSEQ multiplex PCR, and TCRdb's table has in-frame clones only and misses some. The repertoire has about 70,000 clones, around 87% of them found once; the top ten carry around 9.9%. Input material: peripheral blood. Receptor source: a woman aged 18-35 years with acute or convalescent COVID-19.

This clone has a single count. The chain carries TRBV2 and TRBJ2-3, with 10 nucleotides matching TRBD1. The ends lost 7 bases at V and 1 base at J; junction bases unmatched: 5. CDR1 is SNHLY, CDR2 FYNNEI, per germline. The CDR3 extends over 15 amino acids. CDR3 DNA sequence: TGTGCCAGCACTGCCGGGACAGGGGGCACAGATACGCAGTATTTT. Amino acid sequence: CASTAGTGGTDTQYF.

The chain is built from TRBV7-9 and TRBJ2-1; the match to TRBD2 covers 14 bases. Germline V lookup: CDR1 SEHNR, CDR2 FQNEAQ (reference sequence). The V segment lost 2 bases and the J segment 7 bases; nucleotides outside the gene matches: 10. CDR3 length equals 18 residues. The chain's CDR3 is CASSLPLRLAGGRNEQFF. DNA for the CDR3: TGTGCCAGCAGCTTACCCCTTCGACTAGCGGGAGGGCGTAATGAGCAGTTCTTC.

This chain uses TRBV2 with TRBJ1-2; the match to TRBD1 covers 7 bases. CDR3 length: 17 residues. V gave up 5 bases and J gave up 8 bases; unmatched junction bases: 20. Per the germline V gene, CDR1 is SNHLY and CDR2 is FYNNEI. The chain's CDR3 is CASSLTPGQSWVLGYTF. The CDR3, as DNA: TGTGCCAGCAGTCTCACCCCGGGACAGAGTTGGGTGTTGGGCTACACCTTC.

J is TRBJ1-1 and V is TRBV18, with D possibly TRBD1 on 6 matching bases. Trimming pared 4 bases from V and 6 bases from J, leaving 18 bases between. Germline lookup yields CDR1 KGHSH and CDR2 LQKENI. The CDR3 totals 15 residues. The CDR3: CASSQNTQGLAEAFF. The CDR3 DNA follows: TGTGCCAGCTCACAAAACACCCAGGGGTTGGCTGAAGCTTTCTTT.